This is a list of T cell receptor beta chains from one sample in a study of cytomegalovirus exposure and HLA in healthy donors. Sequenced by immunoSEQ multiplex PCR; TCRdb stores in-frame clones only, minus some. The table records roughly 180,000 clones, roughly 78% of them present only once. The sequencing sample was made of PBMCs. These receptors all stem from a woman aged 45-60 years in good health and CMV-seropositive. The CDR3 runs from the conserved cysteine through the conserved F or W. The D gene is left open where the match is weak. Some rows have no size entry. The others give once, few or many, or a class for an expanded clone.

d_call: TRBD2
v_call: TRBV30
j_call: TRBJ2-2
clone_size: few
cdr3_nt: TGTGCCTGGGAGCGGGACTCAATCCCCGCCGGGGAGCTGTTTTTT
cdr3_aa: CAWERDSIPAGELFF

d_call: .
v_call: TRBV7-7
j_call: TRBJ2-5
clone_size: .
cdr3_nt: TGTGCTAGCAGCTTGGCAGGGCTCCAAGAGACCCAGTACTTC
cdr3_aa: CASSLAGLQETQYF

d_call: .
v_call: TRBV6-4
j_call: TRBJ1-5
clone_size: .
cdr3_nt: TGTGCCAGCAGTGACTCGATGGAGGGGCCCCAGCATTTT
cdr3_aa: CASSDSMEGPQHF

d_call: .
v_call: TRBV4-1
j_call: TRBJ1-1
clone_size: .
cdr3_nt: TGCGCCAGCAGCCAATTCTCCTTGACAGCCAACACTGAAGCTTTCTTT
cdr3_aa: CASSQFSLTANTEAFF

d_call: .
v_call: TRBV7-9
j_call: TRBJ2-2
clone_size: .
cdr3_nt: TGTGCCAGCAACCAGGGCACCGGGGAGCTGTTTTTT
cdr3_aa: CASNQGTGELFF

d_call: .
v_call: TRBV4-2
j_call: TRBJ2-2
clone_size: .
cdr3_nt: TGTGCCAGCAGCCTAAATTCCGGGGAGCTGTTTTTT
cdr3_aa: CASSLNSGELFF

d_call: .
v_call: TRBV6-1
j_call: TRBJ2-2
clone_size: many
cdr3_nt: TGTGCCAGCAGTGAACAGGGAGGCAACACCGGGGAGCTGTTTTTT
cdr3_aa: CASSEQGGNTGELFF

d_call: TRBD2
v_call: TRBV6-6
j_call: TRBJ2-5
clone_size: .
cdr3_nt: TGTGCCAGCCTTAGCGGGGGACTCCAAGAGACCCAGTACTTC
cdr3_aa: CASLSGGLQETQYF

d_call: .
v_call: TRBV5-1
j_call: TRBJ2-3
clone_size: .
cdr3_nt: TGCGCCAGCAGCTTCCCGTCAGATACGCAGTATTTT
cdr3_aa: CASSFPSDTQYF

d_call: .
v_call: TRBV29-1
j_call: TRBJ2-7
clone_size: once
cdr3_nt: TGCAGCGTCGAAGATAACAGCTCCTACGAGCAGTACTTC
cdr3_aa: CSVEDNSSYEQYF

d_call: .
v_call: TRBV19
j_call: TRBJ2-3
clone_size: .
cdr3_nt: TGTGCCAGTAGTATTGGACTCCCCAGAGATACGCAGTATTTT
cdr3_aa: CASSIGLPRDTQYF

d_call: .
v_call: TRBV7-8
j_call: TRBJ1-5
clone_size: .
cdr3_nt: TGTGCCAGCAGCCCTCGCCCAGGGGGCAATCAGCCCCAGCATTTT
cdr3_aa: CASSPRPGGNQPQHF

d_call: .
v_call: TRBV7-9
j_call: TRBJ2-7
clone_size: .
cdr3_nt: TGTGCCAGCAGCCTCGAGCTATACGAGCAGTACTTC
cdr3_aa: CASSLELYEQYF

d_call: .
v_call: TRBV7-9
j_call: TRBJ2-3
clone_size: .
cdr3_nt: TGTTCCAGCAGCTTAACAGGAGATACGCAGTATTTT
cdr3_aa: CSSSLTGDTQYF

d_call: TRBD1
v_call: TRBV18
j_call: TRBJ2-7
clone_size: .
cdr3_nt: TGTGCCAGCTCACCAGGGACAGGGGGGTACGAGCAGTACTTC
cdr3_aa: CASSPGTGGYEQYF

d_call: .
v_call: TRBV6-5
j_call: TRBJ2-7
clone_size: .
cdr3_nt: TGTGCCAGCAGTTTTGGACTGGCCTACGAGCAGTACTTC
cdr3_aa: CASSFGLAYEQYF

d_call: .
v_call: TRBV30
j_call: TRBJ1-1
clone_size: .
cdr3_nt: TGTGCCTGGGAAACCCCGCCCAGGTACGGGGGGGCGCGGACAAAGGACACTGAAGCTTTCTTT
cdr3_aa: CAWETPPRYGGARTKDTEAFF

d_call: .
v_call: TRBV7-9
j_call: TRBJ2-6
clone_size: .
cdr3_nt: TGTGCCAGCAGCCCCCGACTACCTGGGGCCAACGTCCTGACTTTC
cdr3_aa: CASSPRLPGANVLTF

d_call: .
v_call: TRBV30
j_call: TRBJ1-4
clone_size: .
cdr3_nt: TGTGCCTGGTCAGGGAGGAATGAAAAACTGTTTTTT
cdr3_aa: CAWSGRNEKLFF

d_call: TRBD2
v_call: TRBV14
j_call: TRBJ2-1
clone_size: .
cdr3_nt: TGTGCCAGCAGGGCGGGGGGGCTCTCCTACAATGAGCAGTTCTTC
cdr3_aa: CASRAGGLSYNEQFF

d_call: TRBD2
v_call: TRBV6-5
j_call: TRBJ2-3
clone_size: .
cdr3_nt: TGTGCCAGCTCTGGACTAGCGGGGGGGAATACGCAGTATTTT
cdr3_aa: CASSGLAGGNTQYF

d_call: TRBD1
v_call: TRBV16
j_call: TRBJ1-3
clone_size: .
cdr3_nt: TGTGCCAGCAGCCAATCTTGGGACAGGGCATTACGAAACACCATATATTTT
cdr3_aa: CASSQSWDRALRNTIYF

d_call: TRBD1
v_call: TRBV5-6
j_call: TRBJ1-6
clone_size: .
cdr3_nt: TGTGCCAGCAGCTTCTGGGACAGGGATGTACGTAATTCACCCCTCCACTTT
cdr3_aa: CASSFWDRDVRNSPLHF

d_call: TRBD1
v_call: TRBV5-1
j_call: TRBJ2-1
clone_size: .
cdr3_nt: TGCGCCAGCAGCGCGGGACAGGGGGCAAGCGATGAGCAGTTCTTC
cdr3_aa: CASSAGQGASDEQFF

d_call: TRBD2
v_call: TRBV2
j_call: TRBJ2-5
clone_size: .
cdr3_nt: TGTGCCAGCACTCTGGGACTAGCGGGGGGACTACAAGAGACCCAGTACTTC
cdr3_aa: CASTLGLAGGLQETQYF

d_call: TRBD1
v_call: TRBV2
j_call: TRBJ1-6
clone_size: .
cdr3_nt: TGTGCCAGCAGTGACCGGGACAGGGAGAACAAAGCCCACTTT
cdr3_aa: CASSDRDRENKAHF

d_call: TRBD1
v_call: TRBV2
j_call: TRBJ2-7
clone_size: once
cdr3_nt: TGTGCCAGCCGACCCCTAGGAAAAACAAGGACAGGGGGCAACTACGAGCAGTACTTC
cdr3_aa: CASRPLGKTRTGGNYEQYF

d_call: .
v_call: TRBV14
j_call: TRBJ2-3
clone_size: .
cdr3_nt: TGTGCCAGCAGCCAAGATGGGACTAGCACAGATACGCAGTATTTT
cdr3_aa: CASSQDGTSTDTQYF

d_call: .
v_call: TRBV18
j_call: TRBJ2-1
clone_size: .
cdr3_nt: TGTGCCAGCTCTCCCCTATACAATGAGCAGTTCTTC
cdr3_aa: CASSPLYNEQFF

d_call: TRBD1
v_call: TRBV5-1
j_call: TRBJ2-7
clone_size: .
cdr3_nt: TGCGCCAGCAGCCGCTTACCGGGACAGGGGGCCGAGCAGTACTTC
cdr3_aa: CASSRLPGQGAEQYF

d_call: .
v_call: TRBV5-8
j_call: TRBJ2-1
clone_size: .
cdr3_nt: TGTGCCAGCAGCTTTCCTGGCAGGGCGATCTATGAGCAGTTCTTC
cdr3_aa: CASSFPGRAIYEQFF

d_call: .
v_call: TRBV9
j_call: TRBJ2-7
clone_size: .
cdr3_nt: TGTGCCAGCAGCGTAGCCCTGGGGCAGACCTACGAGCAGTACTTC
cdr3_aa: CASSVALGQTYEQYF

d_call: TRBD1
v_call: TRBV5-5
j_call: TRBJ1-5
clone_size: .
cdr3_nt: TGTGCCAGCAGCTTGGACAGGGGAAAAAATCAGCCCCAGCATTTT
cdr3_aa: CASSLDRGKNQPQHF

d_call: .
v_call: TRBV27
j_call: TRBJ1-5
clone_size: once
cdr3_nt: TGTGCCAGCAGTTTGTCGTATAGCAATCAGCCCCAGCATTTT
cdr3_aa: CASSLSYSNQPQHF

d_call: .
v_call: TRBV11-3
j_call: TRBJ1-2
clone_size: once
cdr3_nt: TGTGCCAGCAGCTTAAGAGGCTCCGGACAGACATATGGCTACACCTTC
cdr3_aa: CASSLRGSGQTYGYTF

d_call: TRBD1
v_call: TRBV13
j_call: TRBJ2-7
clone_size: .
cdr3_nt: TGTGCCAGCAGGCGGACAGGGCCCTCAGGCGAGCAGTACTTC
cdr3_aa: CASRRTGPSGEQYF

d_call: .
v_call: TRBV6-1
j_call: TRBJ2-2
clone_size: .
cdr3_nt: TGTGCCAGCAGTGACCAGGGTGCCGGGGAGCTGTTTTTT
cdr3_aa: CASSDQGAGELFF

d_call: .
v_call: TRBV5-4
j_call: TRBJ1-6
clone_size: .
cdr3_nt: TGTGCCAGCAGCTTGGGCGGGCCCCTCCACTTT
cdr3_aa: CASSLGGPLHF

d_call: TRBD2
v_call: TRBV19
j_call: TRBJ2-1
clone_size: .
cdr3_nt: TGTGCCAGTAGTATAGTTCGGCGGGGGGCCTACAATGAGCAGTTCTTC
cdr3_aa: CASSIVRRGAYNEQFF

d_call: .
v_call: TRBV30
j_call: TRBJ2-7
clone_size: .
cdr3_nt: TGTGCCTGGAGTAGGACAGCCTACGAGCAGTACTTC
cdr3_aa: CAWSRTAYEQYF